One and the same sample provided the 24 T cell receptor beta chains below, sequenced in a study of spatial heterogeneity in lung cancer. The time point denotes: sample taken at primary tumor resection. Each CDR3 protein gets one entry after TCRdb re-called the 5' RACE reads with MiXCR. The sample carries just under 95,000 distinct CDR3 sequences, over 9.5% recorded once. Sequencing was performed on PBMCs, taken at surgery. Every receptor here comes from a male donor with early-stage non-small cell lung cancer.

This clonotype appeared a few times. CDR3 coding DNA: TGTGCCAGCAGCTTAGGGAGGGCGGGAGTAGCAGATACGCAGTATTTT. Amino acids: CASSLGRAGVADTQYF. The chain couples TRBV7-2 to TRBJ2-3, with TRBD2 matching 7 bases. V gave up 1 base and J gave up 4 bases; unmatched junction bases: 8. Germline V lookup: CDR1 SGHTA, CDR2 FQGNSA. The CDR3 covers 16 residues. The variable domain in full, with the rest retrieved from reference TRBV7-2 and TRBJ2-3, is GAGVSQSPSNKVTEKGKDVELRCDPISGHTALYWYRQSLGQGLEFLIYFQGNSAPDKSGLPSDRFSAERTGGSVSTLTIQRTQQEDSAVYLCASSLGRAGVADTQYFGPGTRLTVL.

This clonotype was recorded a few times. This sequence joins TRBV20-1 and TRBJ2-5; 12 positions agree with TRBD2. The CDR3 extends over 12 amino acids. Germline CDR1 and CDR2: DFQATT and SNEGSKA (reference sequence). V gave up 3 bases and J gave up 7 bases; unmatched junction bases: 0. The CDR3 DNA reads TGCAGTGCTAGGGGACTAGCGGGGACCCAGTACTTC. Its translation is CSARGLAGTQYF.

The rearrangement joins TRBV10-3 to TRBJ2-7; the D gene could be TRBD1 or TRBD2 (7 bases each). V was shortened by 4 bases and J by 7 bases, with 14 bases between the two germline ends. CDR1 and CDR2 from the germline V gene are ENHRY and SYGVKD. The CDR3 totals 13 residues. The CDR3 nucleotides read TGTGCCATCAGTGGAACAGGGGAGGGGGAGCAGTACTTC. Its translation is CAISGTGEGEQYF.

The sample holds a few counts of this clonotype. The rearrangement joins TRBV2 to TRBJ2-7, with a weak D call TRBD1 (6 bases). V lost 7 bases, J lost 4 bases, and 14 bases lay in between. Germline loops: CDR1 SNHLY, CDR2 FYNNEI. The CDR3 spans 13 residues. This chain's CDR3 is CASMDSIMYEQYF. The DNA of the CDR3 is TGTGCCAGCATGGACAGCATCATGTACGAGCAGTACTTC.

The chain uses TRBV29-1 and TRBJ2-1; TRBD2 matches at 15 bases. Germline values: CDR1 SQVTM, CDR2 ANQGSEA. The CDR3 is 18 residues long. V was clipped by 6 bases and J by 0 bases; unmatched bases: 9. In DNA, the CDR3 is TGCAGCGTGCATGGACTAGCGGGAGGGAGGAGCTCCTACAATGAGCAGTTCTTC. The encoded protein is CSVHGLAGGRSSYNEQFF.

The rearrangement joins TRBV6-1 to TRBJ2-7, with D possibly matching TRBD1 (6 bases). This CDR3 contains 16 residues. Trimming removed 6 bases at V and 2 bases at J, with 20 bases between. CDR1 is MNHNS and CDR2 is SASEGT in the germline V gene. The CDR3 loop is CASRGEDRNPTYEQYF. The CDR3 DNA follows: TGTGCCAGCAGGGGTGAAGACAGGAACCCTACCTACGAGCAGTACTTC.

About this clonotype itself: A read error is possible here, since a much larger clone lies one base away. V and J are TRBV7-9 and TRBJ2-3; D is perhaps TRBD2 (5 bases). Germline CDR1 reads SEHNR; CDR2 reads FQNEAQ (reference sequence). CDR3 size: 16 residues. The CDR3: CASSLAGEPGTDTQSF. The CDR3 nucleotides read TGTGCCAGCAGCTTAGCCGGGGAACCGGGCACAGATACGCAGTCTTTT.

This clonotype was counted between two and nine times. The CDR3 spells CASSFVSTEDTDTQYF. CDR3 DNA: TGTGCCAGCAGCTTCGTTTCGACTGAAGACACAGATACGCAGTATTTT. The J gene is TRBJ2-3, the V gene TRBV7-9; unclear D gene. Germline-derived CDR1 and CDR2 are SEHNR and FQNEAQ (reference sequence). Trimming took off 3 bases at V and 2 bases at J, with 15 bases between the two ends. The length of the CDR3 is 16 residues.

The rearrangement joins TRBV30 to TRBJ1-1; D call uncertain. Germline CDR1 GTSNPN, CDR2 SVGIG (reference sequence). The CDR3 is 13 amino acids. V was trimmed by 0 bases and J by 1 base, leaving 6 bases between them. The CDR3 bases are TGTGCCTGGAGTGTATCCAGGAACACTGAAGCTTTCTTT. Translated: CAWSVSRNTEAFF.

This chain links TRBV9 with TRBJ1-5; D is unresolved. The ends were cut back, 4 bases at V and 4 bases at J, with 15 bases in the middle. The germline CDR1 and CDR2 sequences are SGDLS and YYNGEE. The CDR3 extends over 15 amino acids. CDR3 DNA sequence: TGTGCCAGCAGCCAACACGGGGAGCATAATCAGCCCCAGCATTTT. It is translated as CASSQHGEHNQPQHF.

This clonotype was counted between two and nine times. The gene calls are TRBV20-1 and TRBJ1-1; D is possibly TRBD1 (5 bases). V lost 6 bases and J 5 bases, leaving 13 bases between the germline ends. Germline assignment: CDR1 DFQATT and CDR2 SNEGSKA (reference sequence). The CDR3 totals 12 residues. The CDR3 coding sequence is TGCAGTGCGGCAGGGTATGAGACTGAAGCTTTCTTT. Translation gives CSAAGYETEAFF.

This clonotype was detected many times. The chain couples TRBV29-1 to TRBJ2-1, with D uncertain. Germline V gives CDR1 SQVTM, CDR2 ANQGSEA. The CDR3 consists of 14 residues. Trimming shortened V by 1 base and J by 0 bases, and 7 bases separated the two germline ends. The CDR3 spells CSVEGKPSYNEQFF. For the CDR3, the DNA is TGCAGCGTTGAAGGGAAACCCTCCTACAATGAGCAGTTCTTC.

This chain connects TRBV24-1 to TRBJ2-2, with a possible D match to TRBD1 (5 bases). Germline lookup yields CDR1 KGHDR and CDR2 SFDVKD. The V end was cut by 3 bases, the J end by 7 bases, with 11 bases between. The CDR3 runs 14 residues. The CDR3, as DNA: TGTGCCACCAGTGATGACAGAAGGGGCGGGGAGCTGTTTTTT. Encoded protein: CATSDDRRGGELFF.

This clonotype was detected only a few times. The chain carries TRBV6-5 and TRBJ2-2; D call uncertain. The CDR3 loop spans 15 amino acids. Deletions cut 1 base from V and 6 bases from J, with 12 bases between. The germline V gene encodes CDR1 MNHEY and CDR2 SVGAGI. In DNA form, the CDR3 reads TGTGCCAGCAGTTACTTATCCATGGTCTCCGGGGAGCTGTTTTTT. Protein product: CASSYLSMVSGELFF.

The chain joins TRBV6-5 to TRBJ1-2; D is undetermined. V gave up 0 bases and J gave up 5 bases, with 10 bases separating them. The CDR3 contains 14 residues. Germline CDR1 and CDR2: MNHEY and SVGAGI. The CDR3 here is CASSYSITGYGYTF. The CDR3 DNA follows: TGTGCCAGCAGTTACTCGATAACGGGGTATGGCTACACCTTC.

There are many counts of this clonotype. J is TRBJ2-7 and V is TRBV12-3 or TRBV12-4; 10 bases fit TRBD1. V gave up 3 bases and J gave up 5 bases; unmatched junction bases: 7. This CDR3 spans 15 amino acids. CDR3 amino acids: CASSFDRGPPHEQYF. In DNA form, the CDR3 reads TGTGCCAGCAGTTTTGACAGGGGGCCCCCCCACGAGCAGTACTTC.

The chain combines TRBV7-2 with TRBJ2-5; 7 nucleotides agree with TRBD2. V trimming: 5 bases; J trimming: 2 bases; junction bases outside the gene matches: 8. The germline V gene encodes CDR1 SGHTA and CDR2 FQGNSA. This CDR3 comprises 15 residues. This CDR3 is CASSARDYGQETQYF. The CDR3 region has the DNA TGTGCCAGCAGCGCCCGGGACTACGGTCAAGAGACCCAGTACTTC.

CDR3 in DNA: TGTGCCAGCAGCTCAAACCTCAGGGGGAACGAGTACCAAGAGACCCAGTACTTC. It yields the protein CASSSNLRGNEYQETQYF. The V gene is TRBV11-2, the J gene TRBJ2-5; 7 positions agree with TRBD1. V shed 4 bases, J shed 0 bases, and the junction held 14 bases outside the gene matches. The CDR3 is 18 residues long. In germline, CDR1 is SGHAT, CDR2 FQNNGV. Variable domain in full (rest from reference TRBV11-2 and TRBJ2-5): EAGVAQSPRYKIIEKRQSVAFWCNPISGHATLYWYQQILGQGPKLLIQFQNNGVVDDSQLPKDRFSAERLKGVDSTLKIQPAKLEDSAVYLCASSSNLRGNEYQETQYFGPGTRLLVL.

This clonotype was seen repeatedly, ten times or more. The chain recombines TRBV4-3 with TRBJ2-7; D is undetermined. V was clipped by 4 bases and J by 0 bases, with 13 bases between them. CDR3 length equals 15 residues. Germline V lookup: CDR1 LGHNA, CDR2 YSLEER. The CDR3 region has the DNA TGCGCCAGCAGCCTCCTTGTAGGGTACTCCTACGAGCAGTACTTC. Translated, it gives CASSLLVGYSYEQYF.

This chain joins TRBV7-3 and TRBJ2-3, with D unclear. The germline gives CDR1 SGHTA, CDR2 FQGTGA. V was shortened by 5 bases and J by 1 base, with 10 bases between the two germline ends. The CDR3 spans 14 residues. The CDR3: CASSPTAGTDTQYF. The DNA of the CDR3 is TGTGCCAGCAGCCCGACGGCCGGCACAGATACGCAGTATTTT.

This clonotype was observed many times. V is TRBV7-8 and J is TRBJ2-1; D possibly corresponds to TRBD2 (6 bases). This CDR3 is built from 16 residues. Germline V gene lookup returns CDR1 SGHVS and CDR2 FQNEAQ. The germline V and J ends were trimmed by 0 bases and 4 bases, with 13 bases remaining between them. The CDR3 sequence is CASSLASGGTYNEQFF. CDR3 nucleotide sequence: TGTGCCAGCAGCTTAGCGTCGGGCGGGACGTACAATGAGCAGTTCTTC.

The table lists this clonotype with a few counts. This chain links TRBV11-2 with TRBJ1-5; D is undetermined. In germline, CDR1 is SGHAT, CDR2 FQNNGV. The V gene lost 4 bases and the J gene lost 5 bases, with 9 bases spanning the gap. The CDR3 is 13 amino acids. CDR3 amino acids: CASSSNRDQPQHF. CDR3 DNA: TGTGCCAGCAGCTCGAACAGAGATCAGCCCCAGCATTTT.

This sequence joins TRBV19 and TRBJ2-7; no clear D gene. The germline V gene encodes CDR1 LNHDA and CDR2 SQIVND (reference sequence). The V and J ends lost 7 bases and 5 bases respectively, with 15 bases between them. The CDR3 is 13 amino acids. This CDR3 reads CASTTMPPHEQYF. The CDR3 coding sequence is TGTGCCAGTACCACGATGCCGCCCCACGAGCAGTACTTC.

The genes are TRBV7-2 and TRBJ1-3; no definite D call. Germline lookup yields CDR1 SGHTA and CDR2 FQGNSA. The length of the CDR3 is 14 residues. The germline V and J ends were trimmed by 1 base and 3 bases, with 7 bases remaining between them. DNA for the CDR3: TGTGCCAGCAGCTTAGTCATTCGTGGAAACACCATATATTTT. Translating gives CASSLVIRGNTIYF.